This TCR beta chain was profiled in a study of blood T cell repertoires in COVID-19 (TCRdb year 2020). A note on the overall study: Samples covering the acute and convalescent phases of COVID-19 were provided by collaborators in the United States, Italy and Spain. Where available, HLA class I and class II types were obtained from metadata supplied by the sample provider rather than from assay-based typing. The prospective study material was composed of cDNA or gDNA derived from T cells, B-cell-depleted T cells, or PBMCs. The repertoires were released in a freely available public database meant as a resource for research on the immune response to SARS-CoV-2. The samples were drawn from two sources: the first 160 participants of the ongoing ImmuneRACE study, and 1,000 to 1,500 subjects contributed by 6 global collaborators. Deeply sampled blood TCRbeta repertoires from subjects exposed to, actively infected with, or recovered from COVID-19 were included in the dataset. The sample metadata nearly always contained a de-identified subject ID, COVID-19 status, age in years and sex.

Notes on this clone: Its target antigen remains unknown. No much larger clone exists at a distance of one base, and base qualities are not known.

TCRbeta CDR3 regions were amplified from genomic DNA using the immunoSEQ Assay, a bias-controlled multiplex PCR. Turning to the authors' computational methods: The number of nucleated cells in each sample was estimated by amplification of reference gene primers within the assay. To quantify the absolute abundance of each unique TCRbeta CDR3 rearrangement, sequence reads were collapsed and filtered. For each sample, productive Simpson clonality was calculated as the square root of Simpson's diversity index over productive rearrangements. What TCRdb holds here is the immuneACCESS table cut down to in-frame rearrangements. Part of the clones is not present; checked against another copy, under half of the missing clones reflect an unresolved V gene, and the others are unexplained. Clone size and V and J calls were adopted from that table, with D and trimming inferred from the DNA. The sample profile shows about 300,000 clones; approximately 83% of them were found once. Around a tenth of the sample is taken by the ten largest.

The full study reports these points: Clinical and demographic metadata were provided uncurated, with the amount varying by source and participant.

Samples from volunteer blood donors who had recovered from COVID-19 were contributed by a second Seattle source. The collaborating institutions used their own protocols to collect whole blood in K2EDTA tubes. For TCRbeta analysis, collaborators shipped samples in one of three forms: frozen whole blood, isolated PBMCs, or DNA extracted from either of those sample types. Including cysteine and phenylalanine, the CDR3 has 16 amino acids. The read is trimmed to its CDR3 DNA, 48 bases read in frame from base 1. The germline V gene encodes CDR1 LNHDA and CDR2 SQIVND (reference sequence). For this chain, trimming is 4 bases at the V end and 6 bases at the J end, and the number of junction bases without a gene match is 9.

The material sequenced was peripheral blood. The clonotype comes from a woman aged 45 to 65 who had recovered from COVID-19. The chain was built from TRBV19 and TRBJ2-2, with 9 junctional bases fitting TRBD1. The CDR3 reads as follows: CASSRKTGGPPGELFF. The DNA sequence follows: TGTGCCAGTAGTAGGAAGACAGGGGGTCCACCCGGGGAGCTGTTTTTT.